The 3 T cell receptor beta chains in this list originate from one sample, sequenced in a study of T cell responses to AZD1222 COVID-19 vaccine. TCRdb's table, derived via immunoSEQ multiplex PCR, lists solely in-frame clones and lacks some. The data hold under 150,000 clones, with around 90% observed a single time. Sequences were derived from peripheral blood, sampled on day 0 of MenACWY control vaccination. These receptor sequences come from an adult in good health.

In this sample, this clone turned up a few times. The chain links TRBV30 to TRBJ1-1, with TRBD1 as a possible D gene (6 bases). Germline CDR1 is GTSNPN and CDR2 is SVGIG (reference sequence). This CDR3 region has 13 residues. The ends were cut back, 4 bases at V and 1 base at J, with 10 bases in the middle. The CDR3 spells CAWTTGSNTEAFF. CDR3 nucleotides: TGTGCCTGGACGACAGGTTCGAACACTGAAGCTTTCTTT.

V usage is TRBV29-1 and J usage is TRBJ2-7, with 9 bases aligning to TRBD1. Per the germline V gene, CDR1 is SQVTM and CDR2 is ANQGSEA. CDR3 length: 14 residues. V lost 0 bases, J lost 4 bases, and 4 bases stayed unmatched. The CDR3 sequence is CSVEEETGGYEQYF. The CDR3 bases are TGCAGCGTTGAAGAAGAGACAGGGGGGTACGAGCAGTACTTC.

This chain connects TRBV11-3 to TRBJ2-1; 7 bases map to TRBD2. The CDR3 runs to 14 residues. Germline V gene lookup returns CDR1 SGHNT and CDR2 YENEEA. Trimming cost V 5 bases and J 10 bases; bases outside gene matches: 11. CDR3 amino acids: CASSGRLAPGEQFF. The CDR3 nucleotides are TGTGCCAGCAGCGGTCGACTAGCCCCCGGGGAGCAGTTCTTC. Full variable domain (rest looked up from reference TRBV11-3 and TRBJ2-1): EAGVVQSPRYKIIEKKQPVAFWCNPISGHNTLYWYLQNLGQGPELLIRYENEEAVDDSQLPKDRFSAERLKGVDSTLKIQPAELGDSAVYLCASSGRLAPGEQFFGPGTRLTVL.